This T cell receptor beta chain was identified during a study of T cells after yellow fever vaccination. Overall study: Low-cell-number fractions were prepared with SMART-Seq v4 Ultra Low Input. Study findings and constraints: Clonotypes found in both CD4 and CD8 compartments made up a small share. After the booster, roughly 96% of CD4 and approximately 90% of CD8 primary-response clones were re-detected.

This CDR3 contains 14 residues. Unmatched junction bases numbered 12, after V lost 4 bases and J lost 10 bases. Germline CDR1 is SGHTA and CDR2 is FQGNSA. This clonotype was observed many times. Its antigen is as yet unknown. Synthesis of TCR cDNA relied on 5'RACE template switching, which attached a universal primer site and UMIs. TCRdb itself ran the 5' RACE reads through MiXCR, one entry per CDR3 protein. The data hold under 300,000 distinct CDR3 sequences, with 6.7% observed a single time. The receptor's source is a man aged 30-40 years who received the YFV17D yellow fever vaccine. Specimen: CD4+ T cells sorted from PBMCs, collected on the day of the yellow fever booster vaccination. The chain uses TRBV7-2 and TRBJ1-2; TRBD1 aligns across 7 bases. CDR3 loop: CASSSGQIVSDYTF. CDR3 nucleotide sequence: TGTGCCAGCAGCTCGGGACAGATCGTTTCGGACTACACCTTC.